The 29 T cell receptor beta chains presented below share a single source sample, sequenced in a study of molecular identifiers for immune sequencing clone quantification. In TCRdb, the PCR reads were re-called with MiXCR into one record per CDR3 protein. Of 550,000 to 750,000 distinct CDR3 sequences in the sample, 15% to 20% are singletons; the top ten hold 0.85%. Sequenced input: naive CD8+ T cells from blood, with Jurkat cell RNA spiked in. As to subset: FACS-sorted CD8+CD4-CCR7+CD45RA+ naive T cells. The receptors come from a human donor in good health. Some libraries in this study had Jurkat cell RNA spiked in.

This clonotype was counted only a few times. With a much larger clone just one base away, this may be a read error. The chain recombines TRBV28 with TRBJ2-7; D call uncertain. Germline V gene sequence: CDR1 MDHEN, CDR2 SYDVKM. This CDR3 is built from 14 residues. Trimming cost V 2 bases and J 0 bases, with 8 bases left between them. Here the CDR3 reads CASSLVQNSYEQYF. CDR3 nucleotide sequence: TGTGCCAGCAGTTTAGTACAGAACTCCTACGAGCAGTACTTC. The full variable domain, completed using reference TRBV28 and TRBJ2-7, is DVKVTQSSRYLVKRTGEKVFLECVQDMDHENMFWYRQDPGLGLRLIYFSYDVKMKEKGDIPEGYSVSREKKERFSLILESASTNQTSMYLCASSLVQNSYEQYFGPGTRLTVT.

This rearrangement joins TRBV2 to TRBJ1-1; D gene uncertain. CDR3 size: 13 residues. Trimming removed 6 bases from V and 4 bases from J, with 12 bases in between. Germline lookup yields CDR1 SNHLY and CDR2 FYNNEI. This CDR3 is CASSAGRGTEAFF. CDR3 bases: TGTGCCAGCAGCGCCGGGAGAGGCACTGAAGCTTTCTTT.

This clonotype has more than one count but fewer than ten. The V call is TRBV6-6, the J call TRBJ2-5, with 8 nucleotides matching TRBD2. Trimming removed 6 bases from V and 3 bases from J; junction bases left unmatched: 12. Germline V CDR1 and CDR2: MNHNY, SVGAGI (reference sequence). The CDR3 covers 16 residues. The DNA for the CDR3 is TGTGCCAGCAGCCTCGGGTTAACTAGCGGAGAAGAGACCCAGTACTTC. Amino acids: CASSLGLTSGEETQYF.

This clonotype was found a few times. This CDR3 is CASSVGGYSYEQYF. Here the CDR3 DNA reads TGTGCCAGTAGTGTCGGAGGTTACTCCTACGAGCAGTACTTC. The chain employs TRBV19 and TRBJ2-7, with D maybe TRBD2 (5 bases). V gave up 5 bases and J gave up 0 bases, with 11 bases separating them. This CDR3 region has 14 residues. The V gene's germline CDR1 is LNHDA and CDR2 SQIVND (reference sequence).

This clonotype was seen many times. The CDR3 sequence is CASSPDSTKETQYF. The CDR3 DNA sequence: TGTGCCAGCAGTCCAGACAGTACCAAAGAGACCCAGTACTTC. This chain connects TRBV28 to TRBJ2-5, with TRBD1 as a possible D gene (5 bases). Per the germline V gene, CDR1 is MDHEN and CDR2 is SYDVKM. The CDR3 sequence is 14 residues long. Deletions cut 5 bases from V and 3 bases from J, with 13 bases between.

In its sample, this clonotype was seen many times. The gene calls are TRBV7-9 and TRBJ2-5, with D perhaps matching TRBD1 (5 bases). Germline V gene lookup returns CDR1 SEHNR and CDR2 FQNEAQ (reference sequence). V lost 4 bases to trimming and J lost 5 bases, with 17 bases between them. This CDR3 has 15 amino acids. Here the CDR3 DNA reads TGTGCCAGCAGCTCCCCCGTGGGGCTTTGGGAGACCCAGTACTTC. It encodes CASSSPVGLWETQYF.

This clonotype was seen repeatedly, ten times or more. This sequence joins TRBV12-3 or TRBV12-4 and TRBJ2-5; D is unresolved. The CDR3 is 15 amino acids. Trimming took 2 bases from V and 5 from J, leaving 15 bases between them. This chain's CDR3 is CASSLTDRLRETQYF. The CDR3 DNA is TGTGCCAGCAGTTTAACGGACCGCTTGAGGGAGACCCAGTACTTC.

The chain is built from TRBV27 and TRBJ1-6; D gene uncertain. The CDR3 extends over 12 amino acids. Germline CDR1 reads MNHEY; CDR2 reads SMNVEV (reference sequence). Between the trimmed V and J ends, which lost 6 bases and 6 bases, there was a span of 6 bases. CDR3 amino acids: CASRDLNSPLHF. Written as DNA, the CDR3 is TGTGCCAGCAGGGATCTTAATTCACCCCTCCACTTT.

To note about this clonotype: One base away lies a much larger clone, so this may be a sequencing read error. This chain uses TRBV12-3 or TRBV12-4 with TRBJ1-1; D not certain. There are 13 residues in the CDR3. In nucleotides, the CDR3 is TGTGCCAGCAGTTTTTTCCCGAACACTGAAGCTTCCTTT. It translates to CASSFFPNTEASF.

This chain links TRBV20-1 with TRBJ1-4, with 11 bases that match TRBD1. This CDR3 contains 18 residues. With 6 bases clipped from V and 7 bases from J, the junction kept 19 bases outside the gene matches. CDR1 is DFQATT, CDR2 SNEGSKA, per germline (reference sequence). The CDR3 sequence: CSATPGTGGNSMAEKLFF. The DNA for the CDR3 is TGCAGTGCAACACCTGGGACAGGGGGTAATTCGATGGCTGAAAAACTGTTTTTT.

This clonotype was seen ten or more times. The chain couples TRBV6-2 or TRBV6-3 to TRBJ2-3, with TRBD2 identical over 12 bases. The CDR3 is 16 amino acids. From germline, CDR1 is MNHEY and CDR2 SVGEGT. V was pared by 2 bases and J by 2 bases, with 2 bases of the junction left unmatched. CDR3 in DNA: TGTGCCAGCAGTTACGGACTAGCGGGGTCCACAGATACGCAGTATTTT. Translation gives CASSYGLAGSTDTQYF.

This clonotype was seen ten or more times. The chain employs TRBV7-6 and TRBJ2-3; the match to TRBD2 covers 10 bases. Germline V gene lookup returns CDR1 SGHVS and CDR2 FNYEAQ. With 5 bases clipped from V and 4 bases from J, the junction kept 6 bases outside the gene matches. This CDR3 spans 15 amino acids. The CDR3 DNA sequence: TGTGCCAGCAGCGCAAGCGGGGGGGCTGCAGATACGCAGTATTTT. As protein: CASSASGGAADTQYF.

With respect to this clonotype: Given a much more abundant clone one base away, this may be a read error. This chain joins TRBV4-3 and TRBJ2-1; either TRBD1 or TRBD2 may supply D (5 bases each). This CDR3 comprises 15 residues. V dropped 4 bases and J dropped 0 bases, with 10 bases sitting between them. Looked up from germline, CDR1 is LGHNA and CDR2 is YSLEER. CDR3 sequence reads: CASSRGRVSYNEQFF. In DNA, the CDR3 is TGCGCCAGCAGCCGGGGACGTGTCTCCTACAATGAGCAGTTCTTC.

This clonotype was recorded many times. The J gene is TRBJ2-3, the V gene TRBV7-9; a possible D gene is TRBD1 (5 bases). V dropped 0 bases and J dropped 5 bases, with 6 bases sitting between them. The CDR3 consists of 13 residues. Germline CDR1 reads SEHNR; CDR2 reads FQNEAQ (reference sequence). CDR3 region: CASSLAQVDTQYF. The CDR3 coding sequence is TGTGCCAGCAGCTTAGCACAGGTAGATACGCAGTATTTT.

As regards this clonotype: A read error may explain this, as a much larger clone is one base away. The chain uses TRBV29-1 and TRBJ2-5; D is unresolved. The CDR3 loop spans 13 amino acids. The germline gives CDR1 SQVTM, CDR2 ANQGSEA. The CDR3 nucleotides are TGCAGCGTTGAATTGAGTTTCGAAGAGACCCAGGACTTC. Translating gives CSVELSFEETQDF.

The rearrangement joins TRBV6-2 or TRBV6-3 to TRBJ2-7; D perhaps matches TRBD2 (6 bases). The CDR3 extends over 16 amino acids. V was trimmed by 1 base and J by 1 base, leaving 14 bases between them. CDR1 and CDR2 (germline): MNHEY, SVGEGT. The CDR3 loop reads CASSYYREYPSYEQYF. The CDR3 DNA is TGTGCCAGCAGTTACTACCGGGAGTACCCGTCCTACGAGCAGTACTTC.

This clonotype has ten or more counts. A junction boundary mismatches the germline segment, possibly from a read error. The chain uses TRBV6-2 or TRBV6-3 and TRBJ2-7; no firm D call. The CDR3 is 13 amino acids. The germline gives CDR1 MNHEY, CDR2 SVGEGT. The CDR3 spells CASSYSASHEQYF. CDR3 nucleotide sequence: TGTGCCAGCAGTTACAGCGCCTCCCACGAGCAGTACTTC.

The rearrangement uses TRBV12-3 or TRBV12-4 and TRBJ2-7; 11 bases are shared with TRBD1. The CDR3 extends over 15 amino acids. J lost 5 bases, V lost 5 bases, and 8 bases had no gene match. The CDR3 is CASSPWTGGRDEQYF. CDR3 nucleotides: TGTGCCAGCAGTCCCTGGACAGGGGGCCGGGACGAGCAGTACTTC.

In this sample, this clonotype turned up many times. The V and J genes are TRBV2 and TRBJ2-3, with 7 bases lining up with TRBD1. The germline CDR1 and CDR2 sequences are SNHLY and FYNNEI. V was clipped by 5 bases and J by 0 bases; unmatched bases: 8. The CDR3 extends over 16 amino acids. The CDR3: CASSPWTGASTDTQYF. The DNA for the CDR3 is TGTGCCAGCAGTCCATGGACAGGAGCTAGCACAGATACGCAGTATTTT.

In this sample, this clonotype turned up a few times. The rearrangement uses TRBV6-5 and TRBJ2-1; a weak D match, TRBD1 (6 bases). CDR3 length equals 17 residues. Deletions cut 2 bases from V and 0 bases from J, with 14 bases between. Germline assignment: CDR1 MNHEY and CDR2 SVGAGI. CDR3: CASSYTLQGSSYNEQFF. CDR3 DNA sequence: TGTGCCAGCAGTTACACCCTGCAGGGGAGCTCCTACAATGAGCAGTTCTTC.

Many counts were recorded for this clonotype. The CDR3 DNA reads as TGTGCCAGCAGTTTCAACAGAGCCACAGATACGCAGTATTTT. This codes for CASSFNRATDTQYF. The V call is TRBV25-1, the J call TRBJ2-3; no clear D. With 5 bases removed from V and 2 bases from J, the gap between germline ends came to 11 bases. The CDR3 contains 14 residues. The germline gives CDR1 MGHDK, CDR2 SYGVNS.

The chain combines TRBV30 with TRBJ1-1; D is uncertain. This CDR3 spans 13 amino acids. CDR1 is GTSNPN, CDR2 SVGIG, per germline (reference sequence). The germline V and J ends were trimmed by 2 bases and 3 bases, with 10 bases remaining between them. CDR3 DNA sequence: TGTGCCTGGAGTTTAAAGGCTTACACTGAAGCTTTCTTT. This codes for CAWSLKAYTEAFF. Full variable domain (outside the CDR3, taken from reference TRBV30 and TRBJ1-1): SQTIHQWPATLVQPVGSPLSLECTVEGTSNPNLYWYRQAAGRGLQLLFYSVGIGQISSEVPQNLSASRPQDRQFILSSKKLLLSDSGFYLCAWSLKAYTEAFFGQGTRLTVV.

This clonotype was counted ten times or more. The chain links TRBV4-1 to TRBJ2-5; D gene uncertain. The germline V gene encodes CDR1 MGHRA and CDR2 YSYEKL. This CDR3 has 13 residues. V lost 6 bases and J 4 bases, leaving 12 bases between the germline ends. Here the CDR3 DNA reads TGCGCCAGCAGACCCTCCGAGGCAGAGACCCAGTACTTC. Its protein is CASRPSEAETQYF.

Concerning this clonotype itself: With a much larger clone just one base away, this may be a read error. The chain has TRBV12-3 or TRBV12-4 and TRBJ1-5; 8 nucleotides match TRBD1. This CDR3 spans 15 amino acids. Trimming took 8 bases from V and 6 from J; bases not matched to a gene: 12. DNA for the CDR3: TGTGCCAGCGGCCCTGGACAGGGAGGGATTCAGCCCCAGCATTTT. Its translation: CASGPGQGGIQPQHF.

About this clonotype: A junction boundary mismatches the germline segment, possibly from a read error. The V call is TRBV6-5, the J call TRBJ2-7; tentative D call: TRBD1 (5 bases). The CDR3 extends over 15 amino acids. Germline V gives CDR1 MNHEY, CDR2 SVGAGI. CDR3 DNA: TGTGCCAGCAGCCCAACAATTTGGGGCCAAAGCGAGCAGCACTTC. It codes for CASSPTIWGQSEQHF.

This clonotype appeared many times. This chain links TRBV6-5 with TRBJ2-6; D remains ambiguous. The CDR3 covers 14 residues. Germline V gene lookup returns CDR1 MNHEY and CDR2 SVGAGI. V lost 6 bases and J 2 bases, leaving 8 bases between the germline ends. The CDR3 region has the DNA TGTGCCAGCAGCCGAGATACTGGGGCCAACGTCCTGACTTTC. The encoded protein is CASSRDTGANVLTF.

This clonotype turned up a few times. The chain combines TRBV28 with TRBJ2-7; 9 bases agree with TRBD1. Trimming took 7 bases from V and 4 from J; bases not matched to a gene: 11. Germline-derived CDR1 and CDR2 are MDHEN and SYDVKM. The CDR3 loop spans 15 amino acids. The DNA for the CDR3 is TGTGCCAGCACCGCATCAGGGACAGGGTTTTACGAGCAGTACTTC. Translation: CASTASGTGFYEQYF.

In its sample, this clonotype was seen many times. This chain joins TRBV12-3 or TRBV12-4 and TRBJ2-7, with D unresolved. CDR3 length: 14 residues. V was cut by 2 bases and J by 5 bases, with 13 bases left in between. CDR3 amino acids: CASSLTGVLDEQYF. As DNA, the CDR3 is TGTGCCAGCAGTTTAACTGGGGTTCTCGACGAGCAGTACTTC.

This clonotype was recorded at least ten times. The chain uses TRBV30 and TRBJ2-7; possible D gene TRBD2, 5 bases. Germline-derived CDR1 and CDR2 are GTSNPN and SVGIG (reference sequence). Between the trimmed V and J ends, which lost 5 bases and 5 bases, there was a span of 22 bases. This CDR3 has 15 residues. The CDR3: CAWEASLAVEDEQYF. As DNA, the CDR3 is TGTGCCTGGGAGGCGAGTCTAGCCGTCGAAGACGAGCAGTACTTC.